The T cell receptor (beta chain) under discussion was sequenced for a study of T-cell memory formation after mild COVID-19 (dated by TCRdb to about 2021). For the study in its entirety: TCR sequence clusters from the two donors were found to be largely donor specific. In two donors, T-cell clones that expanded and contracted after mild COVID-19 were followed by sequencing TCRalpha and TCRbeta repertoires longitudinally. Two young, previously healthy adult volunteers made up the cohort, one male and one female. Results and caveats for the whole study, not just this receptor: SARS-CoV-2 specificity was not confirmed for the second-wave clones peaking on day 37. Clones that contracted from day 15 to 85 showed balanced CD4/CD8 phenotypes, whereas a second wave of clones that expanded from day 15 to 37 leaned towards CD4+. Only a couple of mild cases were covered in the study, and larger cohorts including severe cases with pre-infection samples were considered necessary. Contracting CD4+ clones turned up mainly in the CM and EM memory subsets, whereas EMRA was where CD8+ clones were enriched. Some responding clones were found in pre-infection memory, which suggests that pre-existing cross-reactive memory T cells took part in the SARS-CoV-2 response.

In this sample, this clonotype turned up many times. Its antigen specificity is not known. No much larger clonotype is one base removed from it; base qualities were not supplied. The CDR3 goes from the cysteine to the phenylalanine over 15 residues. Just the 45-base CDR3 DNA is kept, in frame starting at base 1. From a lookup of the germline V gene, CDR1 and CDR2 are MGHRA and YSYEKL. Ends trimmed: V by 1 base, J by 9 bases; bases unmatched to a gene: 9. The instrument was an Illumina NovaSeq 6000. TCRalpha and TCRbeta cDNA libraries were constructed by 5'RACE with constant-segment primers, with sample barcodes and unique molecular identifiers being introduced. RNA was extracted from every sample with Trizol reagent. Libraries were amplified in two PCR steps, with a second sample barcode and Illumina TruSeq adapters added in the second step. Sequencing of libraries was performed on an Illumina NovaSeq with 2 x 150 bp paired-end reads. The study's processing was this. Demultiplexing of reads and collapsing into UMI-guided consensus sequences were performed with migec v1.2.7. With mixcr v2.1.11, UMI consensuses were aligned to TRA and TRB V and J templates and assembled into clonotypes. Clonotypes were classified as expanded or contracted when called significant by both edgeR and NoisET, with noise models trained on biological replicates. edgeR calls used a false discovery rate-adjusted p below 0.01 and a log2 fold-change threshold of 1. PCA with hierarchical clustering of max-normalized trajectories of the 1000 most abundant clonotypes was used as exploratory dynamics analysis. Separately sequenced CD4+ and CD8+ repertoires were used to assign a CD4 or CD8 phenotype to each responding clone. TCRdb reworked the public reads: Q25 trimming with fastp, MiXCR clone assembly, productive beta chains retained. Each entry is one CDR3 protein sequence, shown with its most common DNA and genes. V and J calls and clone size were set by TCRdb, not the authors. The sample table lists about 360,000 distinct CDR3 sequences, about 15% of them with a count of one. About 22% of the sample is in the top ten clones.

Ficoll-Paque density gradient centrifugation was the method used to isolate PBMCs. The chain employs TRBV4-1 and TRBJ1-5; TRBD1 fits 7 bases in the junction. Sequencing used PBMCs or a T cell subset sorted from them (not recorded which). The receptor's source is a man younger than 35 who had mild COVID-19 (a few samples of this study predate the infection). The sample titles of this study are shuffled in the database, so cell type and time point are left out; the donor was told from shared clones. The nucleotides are TGCGCCAGCAGCCAAGGTGAGGGGGCCACTAGGCCCCAGCATTTT. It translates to CASSQGEGATRPQHF.